One sample yielded the 16 T cell receptor beta chains listed below, sequenced in a study of T-cell reconstitution after alpha-beta-depleted transplantation in children. Unique molecular identifiers were incorporated into the prepared TCRbeta library. MiXCR, applied by TCRdb to the PCR reads, yields one record per CDR3 protein. The table has 200,000 or so distinct CDR3 sequences, 5% to 7.5% seen once. Material: PBMCs, obtained before TCRalphabeta/CD19-depleted stem cell transplant. The origin of the receptors is a girl less than two years old with combined immunodeficiency, due to receive a stem cell transplant.

This clonotype was counted at least ten times. The gene calls are TRBV15 and TRBJ2-7, with D maybe TRBD1 (6 bases). V was pared by 1 base and J by 2 bases, with 15 bases between. Germline lookup yields CDR1 LNHNV and CDR2 YYDKDF (reference sequence). The CDR3 consists of 16 residues. In DNA, the CDR3 is TGTGCCACCAGCAGAGTTTCGGACAGTCGACCCTACGAGCAGTACTTC. Its protein product is CATSRVSDSRPYEQYF.

This clonotype has at least ten counts. DNA of the CDR3: TGCGCCAGCAGCCAAGTTGTGTCCCACACTGAAGCTTTCTTT. It encodes CASSQVVSHTEAFF. The V call is TRBV4-3, the J call TRBJ1-1, with D unresolved. CDR1 is LGHNA and CDR2 is YSLEER in the germline V gene. The CDR3 is 14 residues long. The V gene lost 1 base and the J gene lost 3 bases, with 9 bases spanning the gap.

The table lists this clonotype with many counts. J is TRBJ2-1 and V is TRBV29-1; 11 bases fit TRBD2. The ends lost 1 base at V and 1 base at J; junction bases unmatched: 9. Germline lookup yields CDR1 SQVTM and CDR2 ANQGSEA. The CDR3 sequence is 18 residues long. This CDR3 reads CSVEVLAGDRVSYNEQFF. In nucleotides, the CDR3 is TGCAGCGTTGAAGTACTAGCGGGAGATCGTGTGTCCTACAATGAGCAGTTCTTC.

This clonotype showed up many times. The J gene is TRBJ1-1, the V gene TRBV7-2; D not resolved. V gave up 5 bases and J gave up 4 bases, with 20 bases separating them. This CDR3 region has 16 residues. Germline V gives CDR1 SGHTA, CDR2 FQGNSA. The CDR3 is CASSRLSARGFTEAFF. The DNA for the CDR3 is TGTGCCAGCAGCCGATTATCGGCGCGAGGTTTCACTGAAGCTTTCTTT. Full variable domain (remainder filled in from reference TRBV7-2 and TRBJ1-1): GAGVSQSPSNKVTEKGKDVELRCDPISGHTALYWYRQSLGQGLEFLIYFQGNSAPDKSGLPSDRFSAERTGGSVSTLTIQRTQQEDSAVYLCASSRLSARGFTEAFFGQGTRLTVV.

This clonotype was recorded at least ten times. The rearrangement joins TRBV28 to TRBJ2-1; D is tentatively TRBD1 or TRBD2 (5 bases each). Deletions cut 6 bases from V and 2 bases from J, with 11 bases between. Germline V gives CDR1 MDHEN, CDR2 SYDVKM. The CDR3 extends over 14 amino acids. Written as DNA, the CDR3 is TGTGCCAGCAGAGTGGGACCAACCTACAATGAGCAGTTCTTC. Its translation: CASRVGPTYNEQFF.

The J gene is TRBJ2-5, the V gene TRBV7-3, with TRBD1 matching 8 bases. The ends lost 3 bases at V and 7 bases at J; junction bases unmatched: 7. There are 14 residues in the CDR3. Per germline, CDR1 SGHTA and CDR2 FQGTGA. The CDR3 sequence: CASSLHGTGGTQYF. Written as DNA, the CDR3 is TGTGCCAGCAGCTTGCACGGGACAGGCGGGACCCAGTACTTC.

This clonotype has only a few counts. The chain employs TRBV16 and TRBJ1-1; the match to TRBD1 covers 8 bases. CDR3 length: 15 residues. V lost 4 bases and J lost 5; bases outside the gene matches: 9. CDR1 and CDR2 (germline): KGHSY, FQNENV. This CDR3 reads CASSPHRGRGTEAFF. CDR3 sequence (DNA): TGTGCCAGCAGCCCTCACAGGGGGAGAGGAACTGAAGCTTTCTTT.

Ten or more counts support this clonotype. In DNA form, the CDR3 reads TGTGCCAGCAGCTTACTAGGTAGCGGGAGGGACGAGCAGTACTTC. Translation: CASSLLGSGRDEQYF. The chain recombines TRBV7-9 with TRBJ2-7; 11 nucleotides agree with TRBD2. The ends lost 2 bases at V and 5 bases at J; junction bases unmatched: 5. The V gene's germline CDR1 is SEHNR and CDR2 FQNEAQ (reference sequence). This CDR3 is 15 amino acids long.

This clonotype occurred many times. V and J are TRBV13 and TRBJ2-7; TRBD2 matches at 14 bases. This CDR3 region has 17 residues. Germline V CDR1 and CDR2: PRHDT, FYEKMQ (reference sequence). V was clipped by 5 bases and J by 4 bases; unmatched bases: 10. The CDR3 bases are TGTGCCAGCAGCCGGGGACTAGCGGGGGACGGCCAGTACGAGCAGTACTTC. Translation: CASSRGLAGDGQYEQYF.

This clonotype was seen repeatedly, ten times or more. The chain carries TRBV20-1 and TRBJ2-1; D is unclear. Per germline, CDR1 DFQATT and CDR2 SNEGSKA (reference sequence). The CDR3 runs to 13 residues. The V end lost 5 bases, the J end lost 3 bases, and 11 bases lay between the germline ends. The CDR3 coding sequence is TGCAGTGCTGCGGTCCCTAACTACAATGAGCAGTTCTTC. The encoded protein is CSAAVPNYNEQFF.

The chain combines TRBV12-3 or TRBV12-4 with TRBJ1-5, with D possibly being TRBD1 (5 bases). The V end was cut by 4 bases, the J end by 2 bases, with 12 bases between. The CDR3 has 15 amino acids. CDR3 in amino acids: CASSSPPGGNQPQHF. Written as DNA, the CDR3 is TGTGCCAGCAGTTCCCCCCCGGGGGGCAATCAGCCCCAGCATTTT.

At least ten counts were recorded for this clonotype. This chain connects TRBV7-2 to TRBJ2-3, with D perhaps matching TRBD1 or TRBD2 (6 bases each). Germline CDR1 reads SGHTA; CDR2 reads FQGNSA. Trimming took off 6 bases at V and 0 bases at J, with 10 bases between the two ends. The CDR3 has 14 residues. This chain's CDR3 is CASRAGHSTDTQYF. In nucleotides, the CDR3 is TGTGCCAGCAGGGCGGGACACAGCACAGATACGCAGTATTTT.

J is TRBJ1-6 and V is TRBV10-3; D ambiguous. In germline, CDR1 is ENHRY, CDR2 SYGVKD. V was pared by 3 bases and J by 6 bases, with 15 bases between. This CDR3 has 16 amino acids. The CDR3 loop is CAISDLGRMSNSPLHF. The CDR3 nucleotides read TGTGCCATCAGTGATCTCGGACGGATGAGTAATTCACCCCTCCACTTT.

This clonotype was seen repeatedly, ten times or more. The CDR3 loop reads CASSQDGQGMSNQPQHF. CDR3 sequence (DNA): TGTGCCAGCAGCCAAGATGGACAGGGTATGAGCAATCAGCCCCAGCATTTT. The chain couples TRBV4-2 to TRBJ1-5; 8 nucleotides line up with TRBD1. The V segment lost 0 bases and the J segment 1 base; nucleotides outside the gene matches: 5. The germline CDR1 and CDR2 sequences are LGHNA and YNFKEQ. This CDR3 contains 17 residues.

Details on this clonotype: Just one base apart from a much larger clone, this may be a read error. V usage is TRBV9 and J usage is TRBJ2-7; tentatively, D is TRBD2 (5 bases). The CDR3 length is 12 residues. Germline lookup yields CDR1 SGDLS and CDR2 YYNGEE. The CDR3 loop reads CASGQDDYEEYF. As DNA, the CDR3 is TGTGCCAGCGGGCAGGATGACTACGAGGAGTACTTC.

This clonotype came up many times. This rearrangement joins TRBV6-5 to TRBJ2-1; 7 bases map to TRBD2. V lost 4 bases, J lost 4 bases, and 7 bases stayed unmatched. The CDR3 has 15 residues. The germline V gene encodes CDR1 MNHEY and CDR2 SVGAGI. The CDR3 DNA is TGTGCCAGCAGTTTAGGGACTACCAGATACAATGAGCAGTTCTTC. It specifies CASSLGTTRYNEQFF.